The 9 T cell receptor beta chains in this list originate from one sample, sequenced in a study of T cell repertoires in aging, cancer and after chemotherapy. TRB rearrangements spanning V, D and J were amplified using mixed TRB-A/B primers. TCRdb called the multiplex PCR reads again in MiXCR, with one record for every CDR3 protein. Of some 3,800 distinct CDR3 sequences listed, 25% to 30% were seen once; the top ten hold roughly a fifth. TCR beta rearrangements were amplified from peripheral blood genomic DNA. The specimen was blood. Receptors were obtained from a human donor with a solid tumor.

V gene TRBV7-9 combines with J gene TRBJ1-1, with D possibly TRBD1 on 5 matching bases. Germline CDR1 and CDR2: SEHNR and FQNEAQ (reference sequence). The germline V and J ends were trimmed by 5 bases and 3 bases, with 19 bases remaining between them. The CDR3 sequence is 16 residues long. The CDR3 DNA reads TGTGCCAGCAGCATAGGAGGAGGGAGGGGTCACACTGAAGCTTTCTTT. Its translation is CASSIGGGRGHTEAFF.

This clonotype is large (0.1 to 1%) within its sample. The chain combines TRBV29-1 with TRBJ2-5; D perhaps matches TRBD2 (5 bases). The CDR3 sequence is 13 residues long. Germline assignment: CDR1 SQVTM and CDR2 ANQGSEA. Trimming shortened V by 6 bases and J by 5 bases, and 16 bases separated the two germline ends. Here the CDR3 reads CSVPSEGQETQYF. CDR3 DNA: TGCAGCGTCCCAAGTGAGGGTCAGGAGACCCAGTACTTC.

The CDR3 DNA follows: TGCAGTGCTAGGGGACAGGGAGGCGGCTACACCTTC. This gives the protein CSARGQGGGYTF. The gene calls are TRBV20-1 and TRBJ1-2, with 9 bases lining up with TRBD1. The CDR3 loop spans 12 amino acids. Germline lookup yields CDR1 DFQATT and CDR2 SNEGSKA (reference sequence). The V segment lost 3 bases and the J segment 8 bases; nucleotides outside the gene matches: 4.

In its sample, this clonotype was seen a few times. The chain combines TRBV15 with TRBJ2-2; 8 bases fit TRBD1. CDR1 and CDR2 (germline): LNHNV, YYDKDF (reference sequence). The ends lost 5 bases at V and 5 bases at J; junction bases unmatched: 16. CDR3 length: 18 residues. CDR3 in DNA: TGTGCCACCAGCCCCCGAGGGACAGGCGGCTTTCTAACCGGGGAGCTGTTTTTT. Its protein product is CATSPRGTGGFLTGELFF.

This clonotype was seen a few times. The chain combines TRBV7-6 with TRBJ2-3; the match to TRBD2 covers 10 bases. The ends lost 2 bases at V and 3 bases at J; junction bases unmatched: 2. CDR3 size: 15 residues. Looked up from germline, CDR1 is SGHVS and CDR2 is FNYEAQ. The CDR3 bases are TGTGCCAGCAGCTTAAGCGGGAGGGGAACAGATACGCAGTATTTT. Translation gives CASSLSGRGTDTQYF.

Regarding this clonotype: The junction departs from the called germline gene at one end, perhaps through a read error. V usage is TRBV7-6 and J usage is TRBJ1-4; 7 bases fit TRBD1. The CDR3 has 15 residues. Per germline, CDR1 SGHVS and CDR2 FNYEAQ. The CDR3: CASSRTGTVGEKLFF. The CDR3 nucleotides read TGTGCTAGCAGCCGGACCGGGACAGTAGGCGAAAAACTGTTTTTT.

The genes are TRBV5-4 and TRBJ2-1; TRBD2 agrees at 9 bases. There are 15 residues in the CDR3. With 2 bases clipped from V and 10 bases from J, the junction kept 10 bases outside the gene matches. Germline V gene data show CDR1 as SGHNT and CDR2 as YYREEE (reference sequence). The CDR3 reads CASSLGGRGEQEQFF. Here the CDR3 DNA reads TGTGCCAGCAGCTTAGGCGGGAGGGGGGAACAGGAGCAGTTCTTC.

The gene calls are TRBV10-1 and TRBJ2-3, with TRBD2 as a possible D gene (5 bases). Trimming pared 2 bases from V and 0 bases from J, leaving 12 bases between. Looked up from germline, CDR1 is WNHNN and CDR2 is SYGVQD (reference sequence). This CDR3 has 16 residues. Written as DNA, the CDR3 is TGCGCCAGCAGTGAGGGAGGTAGCGTGAGCACAGATACGCAGTATTTT. It specifies CASSEGGSVSTDTQYF.

The rearrangement joins TRBV12-3 or TRBV12-4 to TRBJ2-5; D possibly corresponds to TRBD1 (5 bases). V shed 1 base and J shed 7 bases, with 7 bases lying between them. The CDR3 covers 12 residues. The CDR3 DNA is TGTGCCAGCAGTTTAGTCCAGGGGACCCAGTACTTC. Its protein product is CASSLVQGTQYF.